This T cell receptor beta chain stems from a study of blood T cell repertoires in COVID-19. Here immunoSEQ multiplex PCR was the method, and the copy in TCRdb shows in-frame clones only, minus some. In the table there are roughly 74,000 clones, 70% to 90% of which are singletons. This clonotype was obtained from a woman aged 80 or over with active or convalescent COVID-19. The specimen sequenced was peripheral blood.

The CDR3 loop is CASSQELPTANTGELFF. CDR3 DNA: TGTGCCAGCAGCCAAGAATTACCCACTGCGAACACCGGGGAGCTGTTTTTT. The V call is TRBV3-1 (or the pseudogene TRBV3-2), the J call TRBJ2-2; no reliable D call. The CDR3 loop spans 17 amino acids. Per the germline V gene, CDR1 is LGHDT and CDR2 is YNNKEL (reference sequence). V lost 0 bases to trimming and J lost 0 bases, with 11 bases between them.